The 26 T cell receptor beta chains below all came from one sample that was sequenced in a study of T cells in Graves' hyperthyroidism and ophthalmopathy. The CDR3 regions of TCR beta were amplified from RNA transcripts. The primer set for the first-round RT-PCR of the TCR CDR3 was HTBI. TCRdb reprocessed the multiplex PCR reads with MiXCR, giving one entry per CDR3 protein. The sample records some 600,000 distinct CDR3 sequences, around 45% being singletons. Source material: peripheral blood or thyroid tissue (not recorded which). These TCRs come from a woman between 18 and 29 years old with Graves' hyperthyroidism.

Regarding this clonotype: A much larger clone differs by one base, so this may be a read error. The chain is built from TRBV2 and TRBJ2-7; tentatively, D is TRBD1 (5 bases). Per the germline V gene, CDR1 is SNHLY and CDR2 is FYNNEI. The CDR3 sequence is 13 residues long. The V gene lost 7 bases and the J gene lost 3 bases, with 13 bases spanning the gap. The CDR3 nucleotides are TGTGCCAGCACCCAGGGCAGTAACTACGAGCAGTACTTC. This translates into CASTQGSNYEQYF.

This clonotype was picked up a small number of times. The CDR3 is CASSQGLRTGHEQYF. The DNA for the CDR3 is TGCGCCAGCAGCCAAGGTCTTCGGACCGGGCACGAGCAGTACTTC. The chain couples TRBV10-2 to TRBJ2-7, with D uncertain. V was pared by 6 bases and J by 5 bases, with 20 bases between. Germline CDR1 is WSHSY and CDR2 is SAAADI. CDR3 length equals 15 residues.

In this sample, this clonotype turned up a few times. A much larger clonotype is one base distant, so this may be a read error. V usage is TRBV2 and J usage is TRBJ1-6; 7 bases fit TRBD1. With V trimmed by 6 bases and J by 7 bases, 3 bases remained unmatched. Germline assignment: CDR1 SNHLY and CDR2 FYNNEI. CDR3 length: 13 residues. CDR3 in DNA: TGTGCCAGCAGGACAGGGTGGAATTCACCCCTCCACTTT. Its protein is CASRTGWNSPLHF.

The chain recombines TRBV20-1 with TRBJ2-7, with D possibly being TRBD1 or TRBD2 (6 bases each). The CDR3 consists of 15 residues. Trimming took 5 bases from V and 3 from J, leaving 20 bases between them. From germline, CDR1 is DFQATT and CDR2 SNEGSKA (reference sequence). The CDR3 DNA reads TGCAGTGCTGGGTCGTCTATAGGGGGGAACTACGAGCAGTACTTC. As protein: CSAGSSIGGNYEQYF.

The chain links TRBV7-3 to TRBJ2-7, with TRBD2 identical over 9 bases. The J call may not be correct, given that the DNA end is closer to TRBJ2-1. The CDR3 has 13 amino acids. Per germline, CDR1 SGHTA and CDR2 FQGTGA. CDR3 residues: CASSGIAGDEQFF. CDR3 sequence (DNA): TGTGCCAGCAGCGGCATAGCGGGAGATGAGCAGTTCTTC.

There are a few counts of this clonotype. This chain joins TRBV20-1 and TRBJ2-7; TRBD2 is a possible D gene (5 bases). V was trimmed by 0 bases and J by 6 bases, leaving 12 bases between them. Germline V CDR1 and CDR2: DFQATT, SNEGSKA (reference sequence). The CDR3 runs 13 residues. CDR3 region: CSARDVRRSEQYF. CDR3 coding DNA: TGCAGTGCTAGAGATGTTAGGAGGTCCGAGCAGTACTTC.

Notes on this clonotype: One end of the junction fails to match germline, which may point to a read error. The rearrangement uses TRBV29-1 and TRBJ1-5; D not certain. Germline V gene data show CDR1 as SQVTM and CDR2 as ANQGSEA. The CDR3 has 14 amino acids. CDR3 loop: CAWDTAGSGQPQHF. DNA of the CDR3: TGTGCCTGGGATACCGCGGGTTCCGGTCAGCCCCAGCATTTT.

Concerning this clonotype itself: Given a much more abundant clone one base away, this may be a read error. The gene calls are TRBV19 and TRBJ1-6, with 7 nucleotides matching TRBD1. CDR1 and CDR2 from the germline V gene are LNHDA and SQIVND (reference sequence). The length of the CDR3 is 13 residues. CDR3 protein: CASSTDRVSPFHF. The CDR3 region has the DNA TGTGCCAGTAGTACAGACAGGGTTTCACCCTTCCACTTT.

Worth noting for this clonotype: A junction boundary mismatches the germline segment, possibly from a read error. This sequence joins TRBV7-6 and TRBJ2-7; 7 nucleotides align to TRBD2. Germline V gene sequence: CDR1 SGHVS, CDR2 FNYEAQ. The CDR3 loop spans 15 amino acids. This chain's CDR3 is CASSRGSGEKYEQYF. The CDR3 DNA is TGCGCCAGCAGCAGAGGGAGCGGGGAGAAGTACGAGCAGTACTTC.

This clonotype appeared a single time. CDR3 in DNA: TGCAGCGTTGAGCGGACAGTGAGCGGCTACACCTTC. Its protein is CSVERTVSGYTF. The chain has TRBV29-1 and TRBJ1-2, with a possible D match to TRBD1 (6 bases). Trimming removed 3 bases from V and 8 bases from J, with 13 bases in between. CDR1 and CDR2 (germline): SQVTM, ANQGSEA. The CDR3 sequence is 12 residues long.

This clonotype has just a few counts. The V call is TRBV29-1, the J call TRBJ2-7; D ambiguous. The CDR3 covers 11 residues. Trimming removed 6 bases at V and 0 bases at J, with 6 bases between. Germline assignment: CDR1 SQVTM and CDR2 ANQGSEA. CDR3 residues: CSVTDSYEQYF. In DNA, the CDR3 is TGCAGCGTGACCGACTCCTACGAGCAGTACTTC.

This sequence joins TRBV7-2 and TRBJ2-5, with 12 bases identical to TRBD2. The junction had 13 bases not matched to a gene; V was cut back by 3 bases and J by 5 bases. The CDR3 has 18 residues. The V gene's germline CDR1 is SGHTA and CDR2 FQGNSA. The DNA of the CDR3 is TGTGCCAGCAGCTTCGAGACTAGCGGGAGCAGGCCGAGGGAGACCCAGTACTTC. It translates to CASSFETSGSRPRETQYF.

At least ten counts were recorded for this clonotype. This chain connects TRBV29-1 to TRBJ2-7, with TRBD1 identical over 10 bases. Germline CDR1 SQVTM, CDR2 ANQGSEA. Unmatched junction bases numbered 8, after V lost 5 bases and J lost 7 bases. This CDR3 has 13 amino acids. The CDR3 spells CSVNPTGGGEQYF. The DNA for the CDR3 is TGCAGCGTTAATCCGACAGGGGGCGGGGAGCAGTACTTC.

This clonotype has at least ten counts. This chain uses TRBV12-3 or TRBV12-4 with TRBJ1-2; unclear D gene. The V end was cut by 3 bases, the J end by 6 bases, with 11 bases between. There are 13 residues in the CDR3. The CDR3 region is CASSLEGWHGYTF. CDR3 DNA: TGTGCCAGCAGTTTGGAGGGCTGGCATGGCTACACCTTC.

The V gene is TRBV9, the J gene TRBJ2-7; D may be TRBD2 (6 bases). The V gene's germline CDR1 is SGDLS and CDR2 YYNGEE. This CDR3 is built from 15 residues. V lost 2 bases, J lost 2 bases, and 14 bases lay in between. The CDR3 is CASSVEAGSTYEQYF. The CDR3 DNA is TGTGCCAGCAGCGTTGAGGCGGGATCAACCTACGAGCAGTACTTC.

This clonotype was seen a few times. The V gene is TRBV6-6, the J gene TRBJ1-1; D unresolved. Germline CDR1 reads MNHNY; CDR2 reads SVGAGI (reference sequence). Trimming pared 4 bases from V and 1 base from J, leaving 7 bases between. The CDR3 covers 13 residues. The chain's CDR3 is CASSFYTNTEAFF. CDR3 coding DNA: TGTGCCAGCAGTTTCTACACGAACACTGAAGCTTTCTTT.

Only a few counts were recorded for this clonotype. V is TRBV7-2 and J is TRBJ2-7, with D unclear. The CDR3 extends over 13 amino acids. Trimming took 9 bases from V and 4 from J, leaving 16 bases between them. CDR1 is SGHTA and CDR2 is FQGNSA in the germline V gene. The CDR3 nucleotides read TGTGCCAGTTCCGATGAACGGGTGTACGAGCAGTACTTC. This translates into CASSDERVYEQYF.

V is TRBV7-8 and J is TRBJ1-4, with D unresolved. Germline lookup yields CDR1 SGHVS and CDR2 FQNEAQ. V lost 2 bases to trimming and J lost 7 bases, with 11 bases between them. This CDR3 is 14 amino acids long. CDR3 nucleotide sequence: TGTGCCAGCAGCTTAAGCCCCGGCGGTGAAAAACTGTTTTTT. This sequence encodes CASSLSPGGEKLFF.

The chain has TRBV20-1 and TRBJ2-3; no clear D. This CDR3 has 16 residues. Germline CDR1 reads DFQATT; CDR2 reads SNEGSKA (reference sequence). Trimming cost V 2 bases and J 6 bases, with 21 bases left between them. CDR3 protein: CSARRTLFEASDTQYF. CDR3 coding DNA: TGCAGTGCTAGAAGGACCCTATTCGAGGCTTCGGATACGCAGTATTTT.

Details on this clonotype: At one of its ends the junction is not consistent with the germline gene, which may arise from a read error. The chain joins TRBV7-9 to TRBJ2-7, with D uncertain. The CDR3 contains 15 residues. Germline loops: CDR1 SEHNR, CDR2 FQNEAQ (reference sequence). CDR3 sequence reads: CASSLSEWQAYEQYF. The DNA of the CDR3 is TGCGCCAGCAGCCTTTCGGAGTGGCAAGCCTACGAGCAGTACTTC. The full variable domain, completed using reference TRBV7-9 and TRBJ2-7, is DTGVSQNPRHKITKRGQNVTFRCDPISEHNRLYWYRQTLGQGPEFLTYFQNEAQLEKSRLLSDRFSAERPKGSFSTLEIQRTEQGDSAMYLCASSLSEWQAYEQYFGPGTRLTVT.

The chain joins TRBV7-9 to TRBJ1-1; maybe TRBD1 (5 bases). Germline CDR1 and CDR2: SEHNR and FQNEAQ (reference sequence). Trimming removed 1 base at V and 3 bases at J, with 9 bases between. CDR3 length equals 14 residues. The CDR3 reads CASSLGGLYTEAFF. The CDR3 coding sequence is TGTGCCAGCAGCTTAGGGGGCTTATACACTGAAGCTTTCTTT.

The chain links TRBV7-9 to TRBJ1-3, with 9 positions matching TRBD1. The V gene end was trimmed by 4 bases and the J gene end by 0 bases; junction bases not matched to a gene: 7. Germline V lookup: CDR1 SEHNR, CDR2 FQNEAQ (reference sequence). This CDR3 is built from 17 residues. This CDR3 reads CASSSWGTGTSGNTIYF. DNA of the CDR3: TGTGCCAGCAGCTCTTGGGGGACAGGGACCTCTGGAAACACCATATATTTT.

This clonotype was recorded once. The V gene is TRBV19, the J gene TRBJ1-5; D is uncertain. Looked up from germline, CDR1 is LNHDA and CDR2 is SQIVND (reference sequence). The CDR3 consists of 18 residues. V was pared by 9 bases and J by 0 bases, with 24 bases between. The CDR3 coding sequence is TGTGCCAGCACGGGAGGCCGAAGCCACCTTAATAGCAATCAGCCCCAGCATTTT. It codes for CASTGGRSHLNSNQPQHF.

The J gene is TRBJ2-3, the V gene TRBV29-1; possibly TRBD1 for D (5 bases). Between the trimmed V and J ends, which lost 2 bases and 3 bases, there was a span of 6 bases. The CDR3 runs 12 residues. The germline V gene encodes CDR1 SQVTM and CDR2 ANQGSEA. The CDR3 reads CSVEPGTDTQYF. The DNA for the CDR3 is TGCAGCGTTGAACCAGGGACAGATACGCAGTATTTT.

V is TRBV6-5 and J is TRBJ2-7; TRBD1 agrees at 9 bases. The CDR3 is 14 amino acids. J gave up 3 bases and V 6 bases, and 6 bases lay outside the gene matches. Germline V gene sequence: CDR1 MNHEY, CDR2 SVGAGI. The CDR3 DNA sequence: TGTGCCAGCAGCCTAACGACAGGGGGCTACGAGCAGTACTTC. Translation: CASSLTTGGYEQYF.

The gene calls are TRBV20-1 and TRBJ2-5; maybe TRBD2 (5 bases). Germline assignment: CDR1 DFQATT and CDR2 SNEGSKA (reference sequence). The CDR3 has 13 residues. The CDR3 spells CSAHGGFTETQYF. For the CDR3, the DNA is TGCAGCGCGCACGGAGGTTTTACGGAGACCCAGTACTTC.